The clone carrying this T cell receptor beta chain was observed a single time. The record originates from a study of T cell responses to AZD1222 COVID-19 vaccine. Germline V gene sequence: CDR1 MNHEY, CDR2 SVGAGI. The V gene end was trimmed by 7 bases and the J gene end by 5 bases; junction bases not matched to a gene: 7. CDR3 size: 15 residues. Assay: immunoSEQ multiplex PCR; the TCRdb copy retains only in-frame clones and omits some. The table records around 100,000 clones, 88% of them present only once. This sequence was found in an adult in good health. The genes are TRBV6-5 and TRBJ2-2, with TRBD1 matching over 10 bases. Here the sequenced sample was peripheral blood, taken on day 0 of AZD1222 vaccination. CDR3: CASMGRTGGTGELFF. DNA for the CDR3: TGTGCCAGCATGGGAAGGACAGGGGGTACCGGGGAGCTGTTTTTT.